This record concerns one T cell receptor beta chain sequence. Its antigen is unidentified. In germline, CDR1 is LNHDA, CDR2 SQIVND (reference sequence). The CDR3 extends over 12 amino acids. Trimming left V 6 bases short and J 7 bases short, with 10 bases between. The data derive from a study of T cell repertoires in cytomegalovirus infection. About the research overall: Epitope selection comprised recently identified HLA-C-restricted CMV epitopes and well-studied HLA-B-restricted CMV epitopes.

Study findings and constraints: Summed public TCR beta family frequency identified CMV carriers bearing the relevant HLA.

MiXCR, applied by TCRdb to the reads, yields one record per CDR3 protein. The table shows some 920,000 distinct CDR3 sequences, with less than 40% occurring only once. Sequenced here: cultured CD8+ T cells from PBMCs, sampled from culture after CMV antigen stimulation. The V gene is TRBV19, the J gene TRBJ1-5; the D gene is possibly TRBD1 (6 bases). The TCR was taken from a human donor in good health (CMV status not recorded). Some clones in this sample may be carry-over from other donors' samples. The chain's CDR3 is CASRQGRQPQHF. The CDR3 coding sequence is TGTGCCAGTAGGCAGGGGAGGCAGCCCCAGCATTTT. Full variable domain (outside the CDR3, taken from reference TRBV19 and TRBJ1-5): DGGITQSPKYLFRKEGQNVTLSCEQNLNHDAMYWYRQDPGQGLRLIYYSQIVNDFQKGDIAEGYSVSREKKESFPLTVTSAQKNPTAFYLCASRQGRQPQHFGDGTRLSIL.